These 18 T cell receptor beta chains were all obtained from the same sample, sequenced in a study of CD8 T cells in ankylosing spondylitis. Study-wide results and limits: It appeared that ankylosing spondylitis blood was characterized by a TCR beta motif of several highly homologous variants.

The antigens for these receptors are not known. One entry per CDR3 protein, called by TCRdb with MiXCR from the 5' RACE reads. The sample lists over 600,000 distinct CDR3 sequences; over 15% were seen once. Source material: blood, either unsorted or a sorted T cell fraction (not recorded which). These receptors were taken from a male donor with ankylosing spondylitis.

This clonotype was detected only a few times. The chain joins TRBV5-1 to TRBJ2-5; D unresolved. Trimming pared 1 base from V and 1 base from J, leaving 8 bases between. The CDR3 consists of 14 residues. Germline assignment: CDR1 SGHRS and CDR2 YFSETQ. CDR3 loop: CASSLTGFQETQYF. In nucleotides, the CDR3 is TGCGCCAGCAGCTTGACCGGTTTCCAAGAGACCCAGTACTTC.

CDR3 DNA sequence: TGTGCCAGCAGTAGGGGTGGGGGGCATGATGGCTACACCTTC. This sequence encodes CASSRGGGHDGYTF. V and J are TRBV6-1 and TRBJ1-2, with a weak D call TRBD1 (6 bases). This CDR3 spans 14 amino acids. Germline V lookup: CDR1 MNHNS, CDR2 SASEGT. The germline V and J ends were trimmed by 5 bases and 6 bases, with 16 bases remaining between them.

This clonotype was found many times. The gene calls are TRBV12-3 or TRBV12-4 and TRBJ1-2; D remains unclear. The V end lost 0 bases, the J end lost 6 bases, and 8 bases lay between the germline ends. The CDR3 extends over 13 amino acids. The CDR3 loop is CASSLALLDGYTF. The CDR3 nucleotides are TGTGCCAGCAGTTTAGCCTTGCTGGATGGCTACACCTTC.

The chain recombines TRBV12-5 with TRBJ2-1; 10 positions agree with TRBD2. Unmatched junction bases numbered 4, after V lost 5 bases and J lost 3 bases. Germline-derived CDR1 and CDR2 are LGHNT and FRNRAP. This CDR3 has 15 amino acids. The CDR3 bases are TGTGCTAGTGGTCCCGGGACTAGCGTCTACAATGAGCAGTTCTTC. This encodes CASGPGTSVYNEQFF.

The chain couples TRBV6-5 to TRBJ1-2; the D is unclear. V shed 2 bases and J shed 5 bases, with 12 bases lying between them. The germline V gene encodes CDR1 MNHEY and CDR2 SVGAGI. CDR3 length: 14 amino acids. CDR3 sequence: CASSYATFPYGYTF. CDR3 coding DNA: TGTGCCAGCAGTTACGCAACCTTCCCGTATGGCTACACCTTC.

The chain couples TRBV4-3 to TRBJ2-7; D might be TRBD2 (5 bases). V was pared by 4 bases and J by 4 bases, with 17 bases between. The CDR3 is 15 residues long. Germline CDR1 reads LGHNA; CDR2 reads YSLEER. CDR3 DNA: TGCGCCAGCAGCCCCCAGAGGGCAGGCGGATACGAGCAGTACTTC. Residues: CASSPQRAGGYEQYF.

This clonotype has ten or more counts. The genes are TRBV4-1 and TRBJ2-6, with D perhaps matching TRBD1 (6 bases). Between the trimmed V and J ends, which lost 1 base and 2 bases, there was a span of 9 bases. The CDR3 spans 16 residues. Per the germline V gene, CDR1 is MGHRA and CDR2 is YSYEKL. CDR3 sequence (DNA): TGCGCCAGCAGCCAAGCTCCAGGGGCTGGGGCCAACGTCCTGACTTTC. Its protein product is CASSQAPGAGANVLTF.

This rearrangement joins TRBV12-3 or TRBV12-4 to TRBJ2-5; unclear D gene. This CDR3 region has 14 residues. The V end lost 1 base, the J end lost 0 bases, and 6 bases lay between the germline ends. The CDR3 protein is CASSLEGYQETQYF. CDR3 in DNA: TGTGCCAGCAGTTTAGAAGGGTACCAAGAGACCCAGTACTTC.

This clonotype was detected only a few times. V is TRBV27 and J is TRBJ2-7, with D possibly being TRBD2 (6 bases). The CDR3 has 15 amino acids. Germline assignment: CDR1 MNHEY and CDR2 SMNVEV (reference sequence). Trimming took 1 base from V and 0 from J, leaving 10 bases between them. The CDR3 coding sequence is TGTGCCAGCAGTTTATTTGGGGGGAGCTCCTACGAGCAGTACTTC. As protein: CASSLFGGSSYEQYF.

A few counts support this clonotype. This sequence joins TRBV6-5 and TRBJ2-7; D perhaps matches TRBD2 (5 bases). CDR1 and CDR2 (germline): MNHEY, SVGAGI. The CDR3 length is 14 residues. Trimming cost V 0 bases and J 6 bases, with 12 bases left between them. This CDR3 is CASSYSRVRGEQYF. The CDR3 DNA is TGTGCCAGCAGTTACTCGAGGGTTAGAGGCGAGCAGTACTTC.

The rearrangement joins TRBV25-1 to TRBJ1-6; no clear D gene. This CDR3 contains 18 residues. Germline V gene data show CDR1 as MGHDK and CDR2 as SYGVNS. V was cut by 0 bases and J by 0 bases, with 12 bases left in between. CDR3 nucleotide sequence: TGTGCCAGCAGTGAATATACGGTCGGGAGCTCCTATAATTCACCCCTCCACTTT. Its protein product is CASSEYTVGSSYNSPLHF.

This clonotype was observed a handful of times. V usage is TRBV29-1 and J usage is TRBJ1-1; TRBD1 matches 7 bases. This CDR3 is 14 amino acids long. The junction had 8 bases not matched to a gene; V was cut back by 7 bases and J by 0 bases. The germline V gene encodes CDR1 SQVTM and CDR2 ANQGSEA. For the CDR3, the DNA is TGCAGCGCGACTCCAGGGGGGATGAACACTGAAGCTTTCTTT. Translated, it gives CSATPGGMNTEAFF.

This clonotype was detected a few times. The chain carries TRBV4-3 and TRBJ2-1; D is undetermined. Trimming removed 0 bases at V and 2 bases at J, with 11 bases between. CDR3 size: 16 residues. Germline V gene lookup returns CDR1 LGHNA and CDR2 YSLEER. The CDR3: CASSQDVSHPYNEQFF. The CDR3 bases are TGCGCCAGCAGCCAAGATGTATCTCACCCCTACAATGAGCAGTTCTTC.

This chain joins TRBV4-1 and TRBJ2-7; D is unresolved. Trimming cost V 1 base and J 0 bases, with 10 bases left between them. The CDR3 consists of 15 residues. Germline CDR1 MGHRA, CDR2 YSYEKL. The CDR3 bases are TGCGCCAGCAGCCAAGTGGCCACGGTCTCCTACGAGCAGTACTTC. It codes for CASSQVATVSYEQYF.

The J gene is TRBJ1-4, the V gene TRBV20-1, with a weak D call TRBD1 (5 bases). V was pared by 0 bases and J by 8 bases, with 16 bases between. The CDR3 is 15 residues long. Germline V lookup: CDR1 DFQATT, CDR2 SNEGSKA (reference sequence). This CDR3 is CSARDPRGPGEKLFF. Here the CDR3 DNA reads TGCAGTGCTAGAGATCCCCGGGGCCCAGGGGAAAAACTGTTTTTT.

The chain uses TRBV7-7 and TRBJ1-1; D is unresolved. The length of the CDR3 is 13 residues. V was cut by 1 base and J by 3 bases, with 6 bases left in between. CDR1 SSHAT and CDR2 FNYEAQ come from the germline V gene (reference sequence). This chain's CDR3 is CASSLEFDTEAFF. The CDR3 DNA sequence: TGTGCCAGCAGCTTAGAGTTTGACACTGAAGCTTTCTTT.

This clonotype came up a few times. The CDR3 region has the DNA TGCAGTGCTCCTACAGATTTGGGCTACAATGAGCAGTTCTTC. Translated: CSAPTDLGYNEQFF. The chain is built from TRBV20-1 and TRBJ2-1; D uncertain. V lost 5 bases to trimming and J lost 3 bases, with 14 bases between them. The CDR3 length is 14 residues. CDR1 is DFQATT, CDR2 SNEGSKA, per germline (reference sequence).

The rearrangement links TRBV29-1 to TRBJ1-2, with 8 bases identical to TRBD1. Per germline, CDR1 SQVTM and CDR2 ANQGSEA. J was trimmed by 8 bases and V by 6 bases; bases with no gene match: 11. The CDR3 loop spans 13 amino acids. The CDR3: CSVGDRRTGGYTF. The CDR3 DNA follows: TGCAGCGTGGGGGACAGGCGGACGGGCGGCTACACCTTC.